A single sample is the source of the 8 T cell receptor beta chains below, sequenced in a study of tumor and adjacent non-tumor tissue in lung cancer. The library came from three nested PCR rounds adapted from ARM-PCR protocols. TCRdb re-derived calls from the multiplex PCR reads in MiXCR, one entry per CDR3 protein. The table lists 100,000 to 150,000 distinct CDR3 sequences, about 66% of them singletons. RNA was extracted from bulk tissue without any cell sorting. The sequenced sample was lung tumor tissue. The receptor set was obtained from a man aged 30-40 years with non-small cell lung cancer.

With respect to this clonotype: At one of its ends the junction is not consistent with the germline gene, which may arise from a read error. The chain links TRBV12-3 or TRBV12-4 to TRBJ1-2; D gene uncertain. This CDR3 comprises 13 residues. CDR3 DNA: TGTGCCAGCACTTTAACACAGTTCCTTGGCTACACCTTT. Protein: CASTLTQFLGYTF.

This clonotype is judged medium-sized. This chain uses TRBV12-3 or TRBV12-4 with TRBJ1-1; the D gene is possibly TRBD1 (6 bases). The CDR3 covers 14 residues. V was pared by 3 bases and J by 0 bases, with 8 bases between. The CDR3 protein is CASSFGTLNTEAFF. The CDR3 DNA reads as TGTGCCAGCAGTTTTGGGACACTGAACACTGAAGCTTTCTTT.

This clonotype was seen ten or more times. The chain joins TRBV20-1 to TRBJ2-1; D call uncertain. This CDR3 contains 10 residues. CDR1 is DFQATT and CDR2 is SNEGSKA in the germline V gene (reference sequence). Between the trimmed V and J ends, which lost 5 bases and 6 bases, there was a span of 5 bases. The CDR3 reads CSALGNEQFF. The CDR3 coding sequence is TGCAGTGCTTTGGGCAATGAGCAGTTCTTC.

On this clonotype: A much larger clone differs by one base, so this may be a read error. This chain links TRBV10-2 with TRBJ2-6; the match to TRBD1 covers 7 bases. The CDR3 loop spans 15 amino acids. Germline loops: CDR1 WSHSY, CDR2 SAAADI. Here the CDR3 reads CASRGSGGGANILTF. The CDR3 bases are TGCGCCAGCAGGGGGTCAGGGGGTGGGGCCAACATCCTGACTTTC.

This clonotype appeared a few times. This chain connects TRBV14 to TRBJ1-5; D possibly corresponds to TRBD1 (5 bases). This CDR3 is 13 amino acids long. V was cut by 0 bases and J by 7 bases, with 7 bases left in between. Germline V lookup: CDR1 SGHDN, CDR2 FVKESK. In DNA, the CDR3 is TGTGCCAGCAGCCAAGACAGGGCCCAGCCCCAGCATTTT. This sequence encodes CASSQDRAQPQHF.

As regards this clonotype: At one of its ends the junction is not consistent with the germline gene, which may arise from a read error. The chain links TRBV20-1 to TRBJ2-1; 11 bases fit TRBD2. This CDR3 comprises 16 residues. CDR1 is DFQATT, CDR2 SNEGSKA, per germline (reference sequence). The CDR3 loop is CSARGRPSGRRGEEFF. As DNA, the CDR3 is TGCAGTGCTAGAGGGCGGCCTAGCGGGAGGAGGGGTGAGGAGTTCTTC.

A word on this clonotype: The junction shows a germline mismatch at one end, possibly a read error. The rearrangement uses TRBV20-1 and TRBJ2-1; 7 bases match TRBD1. This CDR3 is built from 14 residues. Germline values: CDR1 DFQATT, CDR2 SNEGSKA (reference sequence). In nucleotides, the CDR3 is TGCAGTGCGCAACAGGGGCCCACCTACAATCAGCAGTTCTTC. As protein: CSAQQGPTYNQQFF.

This clonotype was counted a few times. One junction end disagrees with the germline gene, perhaps due to a read error. The chain recombines TRBV20-1 with TRBJ2-5; D is unresolved. The germline V gene has CDR1 DFQATT and CDR2 SNEGSKA (reference sequence). The CDR3 sequence is 15 residues long. This CDR3 is CNAQEDSRLQETQYF. As DNA, the CDR3 is TGCAATGCTCAAGAGGATAGCAGGTTGCAAGAGACCCAGTACTTC.